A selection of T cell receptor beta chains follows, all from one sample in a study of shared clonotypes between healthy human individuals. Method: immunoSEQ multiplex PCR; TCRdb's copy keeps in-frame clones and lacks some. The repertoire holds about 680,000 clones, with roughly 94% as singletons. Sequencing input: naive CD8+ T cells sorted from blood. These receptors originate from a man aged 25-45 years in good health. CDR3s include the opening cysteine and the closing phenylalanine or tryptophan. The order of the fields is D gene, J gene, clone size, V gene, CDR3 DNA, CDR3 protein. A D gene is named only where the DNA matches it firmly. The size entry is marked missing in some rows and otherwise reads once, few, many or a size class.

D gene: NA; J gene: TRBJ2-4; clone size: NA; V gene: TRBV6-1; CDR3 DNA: TGTGCCAGCAGTGAGTGGGGGCAGACCAAAAACATTCAGTACTTC; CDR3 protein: CASSEWGQTKNIQYF
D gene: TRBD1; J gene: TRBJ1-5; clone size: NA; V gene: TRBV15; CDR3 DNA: TGTGCCACCAGCAGAGACGGACAGGTCAGCAATCAGCCCCAGCATTTT; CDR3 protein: CATSRDGQVSNQPQHF
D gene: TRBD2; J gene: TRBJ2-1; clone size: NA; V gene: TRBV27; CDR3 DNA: TGTGCCAGCAGTCCCTTTAGCGGGGAGGCCTACAATGAGCAGTTCTTC; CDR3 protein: CASSPFSGEAYNEQFF
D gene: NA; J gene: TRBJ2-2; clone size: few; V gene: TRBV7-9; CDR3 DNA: TGTGCCAGCAGCTTAAACACCGGGGAGCTGTTTTTT; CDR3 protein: CASSLNTGELFF
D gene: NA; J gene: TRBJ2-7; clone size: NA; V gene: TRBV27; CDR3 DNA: TGTGCCAGCAGTTTATCCCTTGGGGGAGCCTACGAGCAGTACTTC; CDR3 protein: CASSLSLGGAYEQYF
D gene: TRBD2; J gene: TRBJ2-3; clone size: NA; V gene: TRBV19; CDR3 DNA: TGTGCCAGTAGCCCGCGGGAGGCCCACACAGATACGCAGTATTTT; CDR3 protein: CASSPREAHTDTQYF
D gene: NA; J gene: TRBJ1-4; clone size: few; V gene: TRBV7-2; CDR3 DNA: TGTGCCAGCAGCTTATTTGGAGCAACTAATGAAAAACTGTTTTTT; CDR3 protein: CASSLFGATNEKLFF
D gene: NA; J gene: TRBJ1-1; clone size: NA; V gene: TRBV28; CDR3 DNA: TGTGCCAGCAGTCCCCGGGTCTGGAACACTGAAGCTTTCTTT; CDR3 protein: CASSPRVWNTEAFF
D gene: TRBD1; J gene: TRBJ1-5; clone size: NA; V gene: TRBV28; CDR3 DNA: TGTGCCAGCAGGATAGGGGACAGGCATCAGCCCCAGCATTTT; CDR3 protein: CASRIGDRHQPQHF
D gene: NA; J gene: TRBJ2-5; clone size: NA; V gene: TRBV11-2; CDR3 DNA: TGTGCCAGCAGCCCTACGTGGGCGGAGCAAGAGACCCAGTACTTC; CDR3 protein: CASSPTWAEQETQYF
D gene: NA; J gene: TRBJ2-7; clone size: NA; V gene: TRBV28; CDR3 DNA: TGTGCCAGCAGTTTGCTGAGCTACGAGCAGTACTTC; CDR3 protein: CASSLLSYEQYF
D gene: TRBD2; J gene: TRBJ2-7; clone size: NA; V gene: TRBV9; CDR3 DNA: TGTGCCAGCAGCCCTAGACTAGCGGACTACGAGCAGTACTTC; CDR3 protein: CASSPRLADYEQYF
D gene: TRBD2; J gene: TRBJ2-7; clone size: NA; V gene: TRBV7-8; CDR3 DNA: TGTGCCAGCAGCTTAGGACTAGCGGGAGTTCAGTACTTC; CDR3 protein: CASSLGLAGVQYF
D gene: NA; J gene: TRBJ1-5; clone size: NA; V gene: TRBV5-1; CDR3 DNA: TGCGCCAGCAGCCCCAGGGGACCGGACTTCAATCAGCCCCAGCATTTT; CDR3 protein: CASSPRGPDFNQPQHF
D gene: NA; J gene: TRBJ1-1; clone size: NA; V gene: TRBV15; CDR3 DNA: TGTGCCACCAGCAGAGATTTAGGGAGCCCTGAAGCTTTCTTT; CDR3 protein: CATSRDLGSPEAFF
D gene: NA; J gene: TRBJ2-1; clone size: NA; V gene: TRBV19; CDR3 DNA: TGTGCCAGTAGTATGGGGGGGACAGTCTCCTACAATGAGCAGTTCTTC; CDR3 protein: CASSMGGTVSYNEQFF
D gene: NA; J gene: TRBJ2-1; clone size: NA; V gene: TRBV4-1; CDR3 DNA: TGCGCCAGCAGCCATCAGTACAATGAGCAGTTCTTC; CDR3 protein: CASSHQYNEQFF
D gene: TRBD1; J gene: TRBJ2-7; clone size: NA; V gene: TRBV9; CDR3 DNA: TGTGCCAGCAGCGCACCGGGACAGGGGGCTAGGAATTTCGACGAGCAGTACTTC; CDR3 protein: CASSAPGQGARNFDEQYF
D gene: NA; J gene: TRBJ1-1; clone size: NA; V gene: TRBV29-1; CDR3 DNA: TGCACCACGGACAGCGAAAATGAAGCTTTCTTT; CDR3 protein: CTTDSENEAFF
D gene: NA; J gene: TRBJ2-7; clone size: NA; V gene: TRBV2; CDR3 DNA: TGTGCCAGCAGCCCGTTCGCTAGCGCCGAGCAGTACTTC; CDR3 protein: CASSPFASAEQYF
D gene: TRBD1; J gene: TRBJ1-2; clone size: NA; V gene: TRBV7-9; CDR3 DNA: TGTGCCAGCAGCTCCGGGACAGGGGGCGCGAAAGGCTACACCTTC; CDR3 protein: CASSSGTGGAKGYTF
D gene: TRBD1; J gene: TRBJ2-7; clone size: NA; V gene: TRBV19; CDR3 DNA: TGTGCCAGTAGTATGGGACAGGGCCCCTACGAGCAGTACTTC; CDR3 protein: CASSMGQGPYEQYF
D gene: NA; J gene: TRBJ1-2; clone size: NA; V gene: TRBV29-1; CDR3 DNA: TGCAGCGTTGTATGGAGGGGAGGCTACACCTTC; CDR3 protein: CSVVWRGGYTF
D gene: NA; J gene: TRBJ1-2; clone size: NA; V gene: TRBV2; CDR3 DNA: TGTGCCAGCAGGGGGATAAAGAGGGATAACTATGGCTACACCTTC; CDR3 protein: CASRGIKRDNYGYTF
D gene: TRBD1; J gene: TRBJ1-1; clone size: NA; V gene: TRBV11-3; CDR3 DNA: TGTGCCAGCAGCTTAGATCGACAGGGGAGGACTGAAGCTTTCTTT; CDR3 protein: CASSLDRQGRTEAFF
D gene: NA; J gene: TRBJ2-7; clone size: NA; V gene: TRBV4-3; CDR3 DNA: TGCGCCAGCAGCCAAGATGGTGTGGAGGGGGCGAACTACGAGCAGTACTTC; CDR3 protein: CASSQDGVEGANYEQYF
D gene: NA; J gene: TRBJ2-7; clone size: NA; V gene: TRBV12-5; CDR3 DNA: TGTGCTACCGAAGGATCCTACGAGCAGTACTTC; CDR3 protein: CATEGSYEQYF
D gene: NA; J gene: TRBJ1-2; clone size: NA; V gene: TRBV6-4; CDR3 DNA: TGTGCCAGCAGCTGGCCAGGGGACTATGGCTACACCTTC; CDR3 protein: CASSWPGDYGYTF
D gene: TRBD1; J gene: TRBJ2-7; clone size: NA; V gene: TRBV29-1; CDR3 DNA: TGCAGCGTTCCGACAGGGGGCGACGGGCAGTACTTC; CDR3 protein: CSVPTGGDGQYF
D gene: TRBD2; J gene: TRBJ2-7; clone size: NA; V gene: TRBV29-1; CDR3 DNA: TGCAGCGTTAAACTAGCGGACCGCTACGAGCAGTACTTC; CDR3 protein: CSVKLADRYEQYF
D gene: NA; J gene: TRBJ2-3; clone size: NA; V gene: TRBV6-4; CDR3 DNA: TGTGCCAGCAGGGAAGCAGGGGGGGCCACAGATACGCAGTATTTT; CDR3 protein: CASREAGGATDTQYF
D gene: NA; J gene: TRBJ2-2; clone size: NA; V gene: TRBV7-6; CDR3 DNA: TGTGCCAGCAGTAAAATCGGGTCCGCCGGGGAGCTGTTTTTT; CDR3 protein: CASSKIGSAGELFF
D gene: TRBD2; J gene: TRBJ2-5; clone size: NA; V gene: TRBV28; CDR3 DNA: TGTGCCAGCAGAAACCTAGGGCTAGCGGGAGAAGAGGAGACCCAGTACTTC; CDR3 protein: CASRNLGLAGEEETQYF
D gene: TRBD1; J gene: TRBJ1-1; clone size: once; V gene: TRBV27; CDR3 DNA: TGTGCCAGCAGTCCCCTCCCGGGACAGAGCATGAACACTGAAGCTTTCTTT; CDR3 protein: CASSPLPGQSMNTEAFF
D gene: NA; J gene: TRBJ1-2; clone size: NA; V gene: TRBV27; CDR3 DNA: TGTGCCAGCAGTCCCGGCGACAGACAGGATAACTATGGCTACACCTTC; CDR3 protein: CASSPGDRQDNYGYTF
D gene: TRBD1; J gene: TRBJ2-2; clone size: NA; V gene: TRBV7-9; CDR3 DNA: TGTGCCAGCAGCGGCCGGGACAGGGTGGGAACCGGGGAGCTGTTTTTT; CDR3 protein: CASSGRDRVGTGELFF
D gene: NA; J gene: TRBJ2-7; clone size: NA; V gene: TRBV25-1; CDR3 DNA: TGTGCCAGCAGTGATATAGGAACAGGCGGGCACTACGAGCAGTACTTC; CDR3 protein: CASSDIGTGGHYEQYF
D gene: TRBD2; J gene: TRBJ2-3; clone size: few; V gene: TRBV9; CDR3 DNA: TGTGCCAGCAGCGTAGAGCCTAGCGGGAGGGTCACAGATACGCAGTATTTT; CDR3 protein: CASSVEPSGRVTDTQYF
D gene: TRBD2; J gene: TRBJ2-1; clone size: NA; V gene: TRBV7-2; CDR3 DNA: TGTGCCAGCAGCACCCCCGGACTAGCGAATGAGCAGTTCTTC; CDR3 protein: CASSTPGLANEQFF
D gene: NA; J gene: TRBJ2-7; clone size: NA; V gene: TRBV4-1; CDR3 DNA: TGCGCCAGCAGCCAAGTGGAGGGAGGTGGCGGCGAGCAGTACTTC; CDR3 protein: CASSQVEGGGGEQYF
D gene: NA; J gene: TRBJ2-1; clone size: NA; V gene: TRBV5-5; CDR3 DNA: TGTGCCAGCAGCTTGTTCACACTCTACAATGAGCAGTTCTTC; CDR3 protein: CASSLFTLYNEQFF
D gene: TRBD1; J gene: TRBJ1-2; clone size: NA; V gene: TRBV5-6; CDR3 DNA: TGTGCCAGCAGCTTGGGAACGGGACAGGGAGGACGGGACTATGGCTACACCTTC; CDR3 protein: CASSLGTGQGGRDYGYTF
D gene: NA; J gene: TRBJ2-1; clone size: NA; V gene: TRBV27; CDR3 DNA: TGTGCCAGCACCCCCGCAGGCGGCTCCTACAATGAGCAGTTCTTC; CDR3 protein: CASTPAGGSYNEQFF
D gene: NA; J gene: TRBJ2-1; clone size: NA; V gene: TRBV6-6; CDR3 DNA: TGTGCCAGCAGCTTAACCGGGGAGTTTGGGAATGAGCAGTTCTTC; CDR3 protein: CASSLTGEFGNEQFF
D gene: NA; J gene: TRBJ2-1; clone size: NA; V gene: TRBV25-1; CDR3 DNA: TGTGCCAGCAGTGAATTAGGGAGCTCCTACAATGAGCAGTTCTTC; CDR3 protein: CASSELGSSYNEQFF
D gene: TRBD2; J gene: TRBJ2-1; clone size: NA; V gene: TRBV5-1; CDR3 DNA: TGCGCCAGCAGCTTGGCCGTGGGACTAGCGTCGAATTACAATGAGCAGTTCTTC; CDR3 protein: CASSLAVGLASNYNEQFF
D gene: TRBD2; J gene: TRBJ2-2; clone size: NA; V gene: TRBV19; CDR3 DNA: TGTGCCAGTAGTATAGTAGCGGGGTACACCGGGGAGCTGTTTTTT; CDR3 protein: CASSIVAGYTGELFF